These T cell receptor beta chains were read from a single sample in a study of T cell responses to AZD1222 COVID-19 vaccine. This table comes from immunoSEQ multiplex PCR, and its TCRdb copy is limited to in-frame clones, with some not included. The sample includes over 130,000 clones, approximately 94% seen only once; the top ten take 1.3%. The sample here was peripheral blood, taken on day 0 of AZD1222 vaccination. These receptor sequences come from an adult in good health. CDR3s include the opening cysteine and the closing phenylalanine or tryptophan. The order of the fields is J gene, D gene, V gene, CDR3 length, CDR3 DNA, CDR3 protein. The D gene is left open where the match is weak.

J: TRBJ1-4; D: -; V: TRBV25-1; length: 16; DNA: TGTGCCAGCAGTGTCCCCCGGGGGATGGGTAATGAAAAACTGTTTTTT; CDR3: CASSVPRGMGNEKLFF
J: TRBJ2-1; D: TRBD2; V: TRBV7-2; length: 18; DNA: TGTGCCAGCAGCTCCTTAGGACTAGCGGGGGGGCTCTACAATGAGCAGTTCTTC; CDR3: CASSSLGLAGGLYNEQFF
J: TRBJ2-2; D: TRBD1; V: TRBV4-1; length: 16; DNA: TGCGCCAGCAGCCCACATCGACAGGGGGGGACCGGGGAGCTGTTTTTT; CDR3: CASSPHRQGGTGELFF
J: TRBJ2-5; D: TRBD1; V: TRBV2; length: 15; DNA: TGTGCCAGCAGTGTTAAGCAGGGGGCCTTAGAGACCCAGTACTTC; CDR3: CASSVKQGALETQYF
J: TRBJ2-1; D: -; V: TRBV11-3; length: 15; DNA: TGTGCCAGCAGCTTAGAGGGACGGGCCTTCGGGGAGCAGTTCTTC; CDR3: CASSLEGRAFGEQFF
J: TRBJ2-3; D: TRBD2; V: TRBV5-1; length: 15; DNA: TGCGCCAGCAGCTTCTGGCGGGGGGGCACCGATACGCAGTATTTT; CDR3: CASSFWRGGTDTQYF
J: TRBJ1-1; D: -; V: TRBV28; length: 12; DNA: TGTGCCAGCAGTTTACAGAACACTGAAGCTTTCTTT; CDR3: CASSLQNTEAFF
J: TRBJ2-1; D: -; V: TRBV24-1; length: 15; DNA: TGTGCCACCAGTGGAAGCACGAGCTCCTACAATGAGCAGTTCTTC; CDR3: CATSGSTSSYNEQFF
J: TRBJ1-2; D: TRBD1; V: TRBV29-1; length: 13; DNA: TGCAGCGTTGATTCAACAGGGGGCGGTGGCTACACCTTC; CDR3: CSVDSTGGGGYTF
J: TRBJ2-5; D: -; V: TRBV5-1; length: 15; DNA: TGCGCCAGCAGCTTGTCCAGGGCGGACCAAGAGACCCAGTACTTC; CDR3: CASSLSRADQETQYF
J: TRBJ1-5; D: TRBD1; V: TRBV19; length: 16; DNA: TGTGCCAGTAGTAACCCGCGGACAGGTAGAGATCAGCCCCAGCATTTT; CDR3: CASSNPRTGRDQPQHF
J: TRBJ1-2; D: TRBD1; V: TRBV28; length: 14; DNA: TGTGCCAGCAGTTTATTGGGACAGGTGTATGGCTACACCTTC; CDR3: CASSLLGQVYGYTF
J: TRBJ2-5; D: -; V: TRBV6-5; length: 15; DNA: TGTGCCAGCAGCGTGTTTCGCGTGGACCGTTCCGCCCAGTACTTC; CDR3: CASSVFRVDRSAQYF
J: TRBJ1-2; D: TRBD1; V: TRBV5-4; length: 14; DNA: TGTGCCAGCAGACTGACCGGGACAGTAACCGGCTACACCTTC; CDR3: CASRLTGTVTGYTF
J: TRBJ1-1; D: -; V: TRBV5-4; length: 14; DNA: TGTGCCAGCAGCTCCATTACGGATAACACTGAAGCTTTCTTT; CDR3: CASSSITDNTEAFF